These T cell receptor beta chains were read from a single sample in a study of shared clonotypes between healthy human individuals. Profiling relied on immunoSEQ multiplex PCR, and the TCRdb table lists in-frame clones only, not all of them. The table shows roughly 500,000 clones, with 90% to 97% occurring only once. Specimen: naive CD4+ T cells sorted from blood. Receptor source: a woman under 40 in good health. The CDR3 runs from the conserved cysteine through the conserved F or W. Fields, in order: clone size, V gene, CDR3 length, D gene, J gene, CDR3 protein, CDR3 DNA. The D gene is left open where the match is weak. The size field is filled for only some rows; it gives once, few, many or a size class.

clone_size: NA
v_call: TRBV18
cdr3_length: 14
d_call: NA
j_call: TRBJ2-5
cdr3_aa: CASSPPVTQETQYF
cdr3_nt: TGTGCCAGCTCACCCCCCGTAACCCAAGAGACCCAGTACTTC

clone_size: NA
v_call: TRBV10-1
cdr3_length: 12
d_call: NA
j_call: TRBJ2-3
cdr3_aa: CASSDDTDTQYF
cdr3_nt: TGCGCCAGCAGCGACGATACAGATACGCAGTATTTT

clone_size: NA
v_call: TRBV21-1
cdr3_length: 15
d_call: NA
j_call: TRBJ1-2
cdr3_aa: CASSKLSNCGNGYTF
cdr3_nt: TGTGCCAGCAGCAAATTAAGTAATTGCGGGAATGGCTACACCTTC

clone_size: NA
v_call: TRBV27
cdr3_length: 13
d_call: NA
j_call: TRBJ1-5
cdr3_aa: CASSFIRNQPQHF
cdr3_nt: TGTGCCAGCAGTTTCATCCGCAATCAGCCCCAGCATTTT

clone_size: once
v_call: TRBV10-1
cdr3_length: 17
d_call: TRBD2
j_call: TRBJ2-7
cdr3_aa: CASSESRGAGGPYEQYF
cdr3_nt: TGCGCCAGCAGTGAGTCGAGGGGGGCGGGAGGGCCGTACGAGCAGTACTTC

clone_size: NA
v_call: TRBV28
cdr3_length: 15
d_call: TRBD1
j_call: TRBJ2-1
cdr3_aa: CASSRDRGGYNEQFF
cdr3_nt: TGTGCCAGCAGTCGGGACAGGGGGGGGTACAATGAGCAGTTCTTC

clone_size: NA
v_call: TRBV7-3
cdr3_length: 15
d_call: NA
j_call: TRBJ2-1
cdr3_aa: CASSLLASSYNEQFF
cdr3_nt: TGTGCCAGCAGCTTACTCGCTAGCTCCTACAATGAGCAGTTCTTC

clone_size: NA
v_call: TRBV28
cdr3_length: 14
d_call: TRBD2
j_call: TRBJ2-2
cdr3_aa: CASKTSGKGGELFF
cdr3_nt: TGTGCCAGCAAGACTAGCGGGAAAGGCGGGGAGCTGTTTTTT

clone_size: NA
v_call: TRBV7-9
cdr3_length: 15
d_call: NA
j_call: TRBJ1-4
cdr3_aa: CASSLDVGELEKLFF
cdr3_nt: TGTGCCAGCAGCTTAGATGTGGGCGAACTTGAAAAACTGTTTTTT

clone_size: once
v_call: TRBV7-9
cdr3_length: 18
d_call: NA
j_call: TRBJ2-2
cdr3_aa: CASSLPRSGTDNTGELFF
cdr3_nt: TGTGCCAGCAGCTTACCACGGTCTGGGACGGACAACACCGGGGAGCTGTTTTTT

clone_size: once
v_call: TRBV4-1
cdr3_length: 15
d_call: NA
j_call: TRBJ2-1
cdr3_aa: CASSQLGGKVNEQFF
cdr3_nt: TGCGCCAGCAGCCAATTAGGGGGAAAGGTGAATGAGCAGTTCTTC

clone_size: NA
v_call: TRBV7-9
cdr3_length: 15
d_call: NA
j_call: TRBJ2-7
cdr3_aa: CASSPTPGFAYEQYF
cdr3_nt: TGTGCCAGCAGCCCCACCCCCGGGTTCGCCTACGAGCAGTACTTC

clone_size: NA
v_call: TRBV27
cdr3_length: 14
d_call: NA
j_call: TRBJ1-5
cdr3_aa: CASSSDLSNQPQHF
cdr3_nt: TGTGCCAGCAGTTCCGATCTTAGCAATCAGCCCCAGCATTTT

clone_size: NA
v_call: TRBV11-2
cdr3_length: 16
d_call: NA
j_call: TRBJ1-1
cdr3_aa: CASSLAGGVGNTEAFF
cdr3_nt: TGTGCCAGCAGCTTAGCGGGGGGTGTAGGGAACACTGAAGCTTTCTTT

clone_size: NA
v_call: TRBV28
cdr3_length: 13
d_call: NA
j_call: TRBJ1-2
cdr3_aa: CASSPTAPGGYTF
cdr3_nt: TGTGCCAGCAGTCCTACAGCACCAGGAGGCTACACCTTC

clone_size: NA
v_call: TRBV5-1
cdr3_length: 13
d_call: NA
j_call: TRBJ2-1
cdr3_aa: CASSIQVHNEQFF
cdr3_nt: TGCGCCAGCAGCATACAGGTTCACAATGAGCAGTTCTTC

clone_size: NA
v_call: TRBV28
cdr3_length: 13
d_call: NA
j_call: TRBJ2-1
cdr3_aa: CASSLAPVNEQFF
cdr3_nt: TGTGCCAGCAGCCTAGCCCCTGTCAATGAGCAGTTCTTC

clone_size: NA
v_call: TRBV18
cdr3_length: 16
d_call: NA
j_call: TRBJ1-5
cdr3_aa: CASSPPSKRGNQPQHF
cdr3_nt: TGTGCCAGCTCACCACCGTCCAAAAGGGGCAATCAGCCCCAGCATTTT

clone_size: NA
v_call: TRBV5-1
cdr3_length: 14
d_call: NA
j_call: TRBJ1-1
cdr3_aa: CASSFGRVGTEAFF
cdr3_nt: TGCGCCAGCAGCTTCGGACGGGTAGGCACTGAAGCTTTCTTT

clone_size: NA
v_call: TRBV4-1
cdr3_length: 13
d_call: NA
j_call: TRBJ2-3
cdr3_aa: CASSQVGLKGEYF
cdr3_nt: TGCGCCAGCAGCCAAGTGGGTCTGAAAGGGGAGTATTTT

clone_size: NA
v_call: TRBV28
cdr3_length: 15
d_call: NA
j_call: TRBJ1-4
cdr3_aa: CASSLAGRAGEKLFF
cdr3_nt: TGTGCCAGCAGTTTAGCTGGCAGGGCGGGTGAAAAACTGTTTTTT

clone_size: NA
v_call: TRBV5-4
cdr3_length: 13
d_call: NA
j_call: TRBJ2-3
cdr3_aa: CASSFVGTDTQYF
cdr3_nt: TGTGCCAGCAGCTTTGTTGGTACAGATACGCAGTATTTT

clone_size: NA
v_call: TRBV19
cdr3_length: 13
d_call: TRBD1
j_call: TRBJ1-2
cdr3_aa: CARDRGYNYGYTF
cdr3_nt: TGTGCCAGGGACAGGGGGTATAACTATGGCTACACCTTC

clone_size: NA
v_call: TRBV27
cdr3_length: 15
d_call: TRBD1
j_call: TRBJ2-1
cdr3_aa: CASSQRTGGYNEQFF
cdr3_nt: TGTGCCAGCAGTCAACGGACAGGGGGATACAATGAGCAGTTCTTC

clone_size: NA
v_call: TRBV28
cdr3_length: 14
d_call: NA
j_call: TRBJ2-7
cdr3_aa: CASSFSSPSYEQYF
cdr3_nt: TGTGCCAGCAGTTTCTCTAGCCCCTCCTACGAGCAGTACTTC

clone_size: NA
v_call: TRBV6-5
cdr3_length: 15
d_call: NA
j_call: TRBJ1-5
cdr3_aa: CASSYPGTLRQPQHF
cdr3_nt: TGTGCCAGCAGTTACCCCGGGACACTACGTCAGCCCCAGCATTTT

clone_size: NA
v_call: TRBV6-1
cdr3_length: 15
d_call: TRBD1
j_call: TRBJ1-5
cdr3_aa: CASTLDRGRRQPQHF
cdr3_nt: TGTGCCAGCACCTTGGACAGGGGGCGTCGTCAGCCCCAGCATTTT

clone_size: NA
v_call: TRBV5-6
cdr3_length: 15
d_call: TRBD2
j_call: TRBJ2-7
cdr3_aa: CASSRGLALTYEQYF
cdr3_nt: TGTGCCAGCAGTCGGGGACTAGCGCTAACCTACGAGCAGTACTTC

clone_size: NA
v_call: TRBV19
cdr3_length: 18
d_call: NA
j_call: TRBJ1-5
cdr3_aa: CASSTLWGGHRINQPQHF
cdr3_nt: TGTGCCAGTAGTACCCTGTGGGGGGGCCACAGGATTAATCAGCCCCAGCATTTT